Listed below are T cell receptor beta chains from one sample, sequenced in a study of T-cell memory formation after mild COVID-19. TCRdb used MiXCR to reprocess the 5' RACE reads, holding one entry per CDR3 protein. The sample lists a few hundred thousand distinct CDR3 sequences, 7.5% to 10% occurring once. Specimen: PBMCs or a T cell subset sorted from them (not recorded which). The source of these receptors is a man aged 18-30 years who had mild COVID-19 (a few samples of this study predate the infection). Cell type and time point are not known. The CDR3 runs from the conserved cysteine through the conserved F or W. A D gene is named only where the DNA matches it firmly. The size entry is marked missing in some rows and otherwise reads once, few, many or a size class.

D gene: .; clone size: many; V gene: TRBV6-5; J gene: TRBJ1-1; CDR3 protein: CASSFRANTEAFF; CDR3 DNA: TGTGCCAGCAGTTTCCGAGCGAACACTGAAGCTTTCTTT
D gene: .; clone size: .; V gene: TRBV7-9; J gene: TRBJ1-3; CDR3 protein: CASRPQGGGNTIYF; CDR3 DNA: TGTGCCAGCAGGCCCCAGGGAGGTGGAAACACCATATATTTT
D gene: .; clone size: few; V gene: TRBV5-1; J gene: TRBJ2-5; CDR3 protein: CASSLTEETQYF; CDR3 DNA: TGCGCCAGCAGCTTAACCGAAGAGACCCAGTACTTC
D gene: .; clone size: .; V gene: TRBV10-3; J gene: TRBJ1-2; CDR3 protein: CASRGGSSGYTF; CDR3 DNA: TGTGCCAGCCGGGGGGGATCTAGTGGCTACACCTTC
D gene: TRBD1; clone size: few; V gene: TRBV12-3/TRBV12-4; J gene: TRBJ2-7; CDR3 protein: CASSPGTGRTYEQYF; CDR3 DNA: TGTGCCAGCAGTCCCGGGACAGGGCGTACCTACGAGCAGTACTTC
D gene: TRBD1; clone size: few; V gene: TRBV19; J gene: TRBJ2-7; CDR3 protein: CASKDRADEQYF; CDR3 DNA: TGTGCCAGTAAAGACAGGGCGGACGAGCAGTACTTC
D gene: TRBD1; clone size: few; V gene: TRBV7-8; J gene: TRBJ1-1; CDR3 protein: CASSLRTGAGVGSDTEAFF; CDR3 DNA: TGTGCCAGCAGCTTAAGGACAGGGGCTGGTGTGGGGTCGGACACTGAAGCTTTCTTT
D gene: .; clone size: few; V gene: TRBV5-5; J gene: TRBJ2-1; CDR3 protein: CASSWVSGHNEQFF; CDR3 DNA: TGTGCCAGCAGCTGGGTCTCGGGACACAATGAGCAGTTCTTC
D gene: .; clone size: .; V gene: TRBV5-1; J gene: TRBJ2-2; CDR3 protein: CASSLSGDVTGELFF; CDR3 DNA: TGCGCCAGCAGCTTGTCGGGGGATGTCACCGGGGAGCTGTTTTTT
D gene: .; clone size: many; V gene: TRBV5-1; J gene: TRBJ2-3; CDR3 protein: CASSLTFTDTQYF; CDR3 DNA: TGCGCCAGCAGCTTAACTTTCACAGATACGCAGTATTTT
D gene: .; clone size: .; V gene: TRBV4-3; J gene: TRBJ1-2; CDR3 protein: CASSSSSQTFNYGYTF; CDR3 DNA: TGCGCCAGCAGCTCCTCGAGCCAGACGTTTAACTATGGCTACACCTTC
D gene: .; clone size: few; V gene: TRBV5-1; J gene: TRBJ1-1; CDR3 protein: CATRDQNTEAFF; CDR3 DNA: TGCGCCACCAGGGACCAGAACACTGAAGCTTTCTTT
D gene: TRBD1; clone size: .; V gene: TRBV4-1; J gene: TRBJ2-1; CDR3 protein: CASSQGDRGGNEQFF; CDR3 DNA: TGCGCCAGCAGCCAAGGGGACAGGGGAGGCAATGAGCAGTTCTTC
D gene: TRBD2; clone size: few; V gene: TRBV20-1; J gene: TRBJ2-3; CDR3 protein: CSALAGLQDPQYF; CDR3 DNA: TGCAGTGCTCTAGCGGGTCTCCAAGATCCGCAGTATTTT
D gene: .; clone size: few; V gene: TRBV9; J gene: TRBJ1-4; CDR3 protein: CASSEGVTRGIEKLFF; CDR3 DNA: TGTGCCAGCAGCGAGGGGGTTACACGCGGGATTGAAAAACTGTTTTTT
D gene: TRBD1; clone size: .; V gene: TRBV18; J gene: TRBJ1-1; CDR3 protein: CASSPWDRGNTEAFF; CDR3 DNA: TGTGCCAGCTCACCTTGGGACAGAGGGAACACTGAAGCTTTCTTT
D gene: TRBD2; clone size: .; V gene: TRBV3-1; J gene: TRBJ2-7; CDR3 protein: CASSQVLAGNEQYF; CDR3 DNA: TGTGCCAGCAGCCAGGTCCTAGCGGGGAATGAGCAGTACTTC
D gene: .; clone size: .; V gene: TRBV7-9; J gene: TRBJ2-1; CDR3 protein: CASSFSGGKMRNEQFF; CDR3 DNA: TGTGCCAGCAGCTTTAGCGGAGGGAAAATGAGAAATGAGCAGTTCTTC
D gene: .; clone size: few; V gene: TRBV4-3; J gene: TRBJ1-1; CDR3 protein: CASSQDLLGTEAFF; CDR3 DNA: TGCGCCAGCAGCCAAGATCTGTTGGGGACTGAAGCTTTCTTT
D gene: TRBD1; clone size: few; V gene: TRBV27; J gene: TRBJ2-5; CDR3 protein: CASSYRGRLETQYF; CDR3 DNA: TGTGCCAGCAGTTACAGGGGGCGATTAGAGACCCAGTACTTC
D gene: TRBD2; clone size: .; V gene: TRBV12-3/TRBV12-4; J gene: TRBJ2-5; CDR3 protein: CASNRLAGDQETQYF; CDR3 DNA: TGTGCCAGCAATAGACTAGCGGGGGACCAAGAGACCCAGTACTTC
D gene: TRBD2; clone size: many; V gene: TRBV4-3; J gene: TRBJ2-5; CDR3 protein: CASSLRAGGLVETQYF; CDR3 DNA: TGCGCCAGCAGCCTTAGAGCGGGGGGGCTCGTAGAGACCCAGTACTTC
D gene: TRBD2; clone size: few; V gene: TRBV7-6; J gene: TRBJ2-5; CDR3 protein: CASSLAVAGDQETQYF; CDR3 DNA: TGTGCCAGCAGCTTAGCGGTAGCGGGGGACCAAGAGACCCAGTACTTC
D gene: TRBD1; clone size: many; V gene: TRBV7-2; J gene: TRBJ2-2; CDR3 protein: CASSIRDRANTGELFF; CDR3 DNA: TGTGCCAGCAGCATAAGGGACAGAGCGAACACCGGGGAGCTGTTTTTT
D gene: TRBD1; clone size: many; V gene: TRBV20-1; J gene: TRBJ2-1; CDR3 protein: CSASFEGTGDPNEQFF; CDR3 DNA: TGCAGTGCTAGCTTTGAAGGGACAGGGGATCCCAATGAGCAGTTCTTC
D gene: .; clone size: many; V gene: TRBV7-8; J gene: TRBJ1-2; CDR3 protein: CASSLRVNYGYTF; CDR3 DNA: TGTGCCAGCAGCTTGAGGGTAAACTATGGCTACACCTTC
D gene: TRBD1; clone size: .; V gene: TRBV5-1; J gene: TRBJ2-3; CDR3 protein: CASSRQGLADTQYF; CDR3 DNA: TGCGCCAGCAGCCGACAGGGGTTGGCAGATACGCAGTATTTT
D gene: .; clone size: few; V gene: TRBV15; J gene: TRBJ2-5; CDR3 protein: CATSRSGSQETQYF; CDR3 DNA: TGTGCCACCAGCAGAAGCGGGTCACAAGAGACCCAGTACTTC
D gene: .; clone size: few; V gene: TRBV6-5; J gene: TRBJ2-3; CDR3 protein: CASSPDPNVMVGTDTQYF; CDR3 DNA: TGTGCCAGCAGCCCTGACCCGAACGTGATGGTCGGCACAGATACGCAGTATTTT
D gene: .; clone size: .; V gene: TRBV20-1; J gene: TRBJ2-5; CDR3 protein: CSARDFRVETQYF; CDR3 DNA: TGCAGTGCTAGAGATTTCAGGGTTGAGACCCAGTACTTC
D gene: .; clone size: few; V gene: TRBV5-6; J gene: TRBJ2-1; CDR3 protein: CASRTSKGNEQFF; CDR3 DNA: TGTGCCAGCAGGACTAGTAAGGGCAATGAGCAGTTCTTC
D gene: .; clone size: .; V gene: TRBV11-2; J gene: TRBJ2-1; CDR3 protein: CASSLETGSSYNEQFF; CDR3 DNA: TGTGCCAGCAGCTTAGAAACGGGAAGCTCCTACAATGAGCAGTTCTTC
D gene: .; clone size: many; V gene: TRBV20-1; J gene: TRBJ2-3; CDR3 protein: CSAKGTPRADTQYF; CDR3 DNA: TGCAGTGCTAAAGGGACCCCAAGGGCAGATACGCAGTATTTT
D gene: .; clone size: few; V gene: TRBV18; J gene: TRBJ2-5; CDR3 protein: CASSLLSIGLQETQYF; CDR3 DNA: TGTGCCAGCTCACTCCTCTCTATTGGACTACAAGAGACCCAGTACTTC
D gene: .; clone size: .; V gene: TRBV6-6; J gene: TRBJ1-2; CDR3 protein: CASSYYDRIYGYTF; CDR3 DNA: TGTGCCAGCAGTTACTATGACAGGATCTATGGCTACACCTTC
D gene: .; clone size: .; V gene: TRBV9; J gene: TRBJ2-5; CDR3 protein: CASSVGTATQETQYF; CDR3 DNA: TGTGCCAGCAGCGTAGGGACTGCCACCCAAGAGACCCAGTACTTC
D gene: .; clone size: .; V gene: TRBV24-1; J gene: TRBJ2-5; CDR3 protein: CATSDSSDMGETQYF; CDR3 DNA: TGTGCCACCAGTGATTCGTCGGATATGGGGGAGACCCAGTACTTC
D gene: .; clone size: .; V gene: TRBV5-1; J gene: TRBJ2-1; CDR3 protein: CASSYGLDSSYNEQFF; CDR3 DNA: TGCGCCAGCAGCTATGGTTTGGACAGCTCCTACAATGAGCAGTTCTTC
D gene: .; clone size: few; V gene: TRBV29-1; J gene: TRBJ1-1; CDR3 protein: CSGEGVTEAFF; CDR3 DNA: TGCAGCGGTGAGGGGGTCACTGAAGCTTTCTTT
D gene: TRBD1; clone size: .; V gene: TRBV10-2; J gene: TRBJ1-3; CDR3 protein: CASRSGTGGLSGGNTIYF; CDR3 DNA: TGCGCCAGCAGGTCCGGGACAGGGGGCCTCTCGGGTGGAAACACCATATATTTT
D gene: .; clone size: many; V gene: TRBV15; J gene: TRBJ2-2; CDR3 protein: CATSRDSTGELFF; CDR3 DNA: TGTGCCACCAGCAGAGACAGCACCGGGGAGCTGTTTTTT
D gene: .; clone size: few; V gene: TRBV20-1; J gene: TRBJ2-2; CDR3 protein: CSAPRGGLGGGELFF; CDR3 DNA: TGCAGTGCCCCGAGAGGGGGGCTTGGTGGCGGGGAGCTGTTTTTT
D gene: .; clone size: .; V gene: TRBV20-1; J gene: TRBJ1-2; CDR3 protein: CSARTRTRHYGYTF; CDR3 DNA: TGCAGTGCTAGGACCCGTACTCGGCACTATGGCTACACCTTC
D gene: .; clone size: few; V gene: TRBV12-3/TRBV12-4; J gene: TRBJ2-4; CDR3 protein: CASSARADPHDIQYF; CDR3 DNA: TGTGCCAGCAGTGCACGGGCAGACCCTCATGACATTCAGTACTTC
D gene: .; clone size: .; V gene: TRBV6-2/TRBV6-3; J gene: TRBJ2-7; CDR3 protein: CASSYSSEQYF; CDR3 DNA: TGTGCCAGCAGTTACTCGAGCGAGCAGTACTTC
D gene: .; clone size: .; V gene: TRBV5-6; J gene: TRBJ2-3; CDR3 protein: CASSLTSSVGTQYF; CDR3 DNA: TGTGCCAGCAGCTTGACTAGTTCGGTTGGTACGCAGTATTTT
D gene: TRBD1; clone size: few; V gene: TRBV5-1; J gene: TRBJ1-2; CDR3 protein: CASSLAQGGSYGYTF; CDR3 DNA: TGCGCCAGCAGCTTGGCCCAGGGGGGATCCTATGGCTACACCTTC
D gene: .; clone size: .; V gene: TRBV7-8; J gene: TRBJ2-2; CDR3 protein: CASSLRTATANTGELFF; CDR3 DNA: TGTGCCAGCAGCCTAAGGACTGCGACTGCGAACACCGGGGAGCTGTTTTTT
D gene: TRBD1; clone size: .; V gene: TRBV24-1; J gene: TRBJ1-1; CDR3 protein: CSQSELTGAILEAFF; CDR3 DNA: TGTTCCCAAAGCGAACTGACAGGGGCGATTCTTGAAGCTTTCTTT
D gene: .; clone size: many; V gene: TRBV7-2; J gene: TRBJ2-5; CDR3 protein: CASSLAGGHKTQYF; CDR3 DNA: TGTGCCAGCAGCTTAGCGGGGGGGCATAAGACCCAGTACTTC